The 31 T cell receptor beta chains below all came from one sample that was sequenced in a study of T cell responses to AZD1222 COVID-19 vaccine. The data were produced by immunoSEQ multiplex PCR, yet TCRdb's version contains in-frame clones alone and is incomplete. The sample lists about 110,000 clones, under 95% seen once, with roughly 1.1% in the top ten. The material sequenced was peripheral blood, taken on day 0 of AZD1222 vaccination. These receptors came from an adult in good health.

The V call is TRBV7-9, the J call TRBJ2-1, with 9 bases aligning to TRBD1. This CDR3 spans 14 amino acids. The germline V gene encodes CDR1 SEHNR and CDR2 FQNEAQ (reference sequence). V shed 1 base and J 6 bases; nucleotides not matched to a gene: 1. In nucleotides, the CDR3 is TGTGCCAGCAGCTTAGGGGACAGGGTCAATGAGCAGTTCTTC. Protein: CASSLGDRVNEQFF.

V gene TRBV5-1 combines with J gene TRBJ1-5, with D perhaps TRBD1 (5 bases). This CDR3 is built from 15 residues. Germline CDR1 reads SGHRS; CDR2 reads YFSETQ. Between the trimmed V and J ends, which lost 0 bases and 8 bases, there was a span of 15 bases. CDR3 DNA sequence: TGCGCCAGCAGCTTGGGACCGACTCTGGGGGAGCCCCAGCATTTT. Encoded protein: CASSLGPTLGEPQHF.

The rearrangement uses TRBV7-3 and TRBJ2-5; TRBD2 matches 10 bases. Trimming cost V 3 bases and J 2 bases; bases outside gene matches: 3. The CDR3 loop spans 15 amino acids. Germline-derived CDR1 and CDR2 are SGHTA and FQGTGA. The CDR3 spells CASSLTSGLQETQYF. The CDR3 region has the DNA TGTGCCAGCAGCTTGACTAGCGGGTTACAAGAGACCCAGTACTTC.

The chain links TRBV27 to TRBJ2-5; D might be TRBD2 (7 bases). The CDR3 extends over 14 amino acids. V was shortened by 3 bases and J by 5 bases, with 13 bases between the two germline ends. From germline, CDR1 is MNHEY and CDR2 SMNVEV (reference sequence). CDR3 sequence: CASSFGGAGETQYF. Here the CDR3 DNA reads TGTGCCAGCAGTTTTGGGGGGGCAGGGGAGACCCAGTACTTC.

This clone was seen a handful of times. The chain combines TRBV7-2 with TRBJ1-5; D is perhaps TRBD1 (5 bases). This CDR3 contains 17 residues. In germline, CDR1 is SGHTA, CDR2 FQGNSA. The V and J ends lost 5 bases and 2 bases respectively, with 19 bases between them. CDR3 region: CASSLKRLGTGNQPQHF. CDR3 in DNA: TGTGCCAGCAGCCTTAAGCGGTTGGGGACGGGCAATCAGCCCCAGCATTTT.

The chain couples TRBV6-5 to TRBJ1-1, with 7 bases fitting TRBD1. The CDR3 extends over 15 amino acids. Looked up from germline, CDR1 is MNHEY and CDR2 is SVGAGI. The ends lost 0 bases at V and 3 bases at J; junction bases unmatched: 4. CDR3 bases: TGTGCCAGCAGTTACTCGATAACAGGGGACACTGAAGCTTTCTTT. Amino acid sequence: CASSYSITGDTEAFF.

The gene calls are TRBV27 and TRBJ2-7; 13 bases agree with TRBD2. Germline lookup yields CDR1 MNHEY and CDR2 SMNVEV (reference sequence). The V and J ends lost 6 bases and 4 bases, in that order; junction bases with no gene match: 3. The CDR3 consists of 14 residues. The chain's CDR3 is CASRGLAGFYEQYF. The CDR3 DNA sequence: TGTGCCAGCAGGGGACTAGCGGGATTTTACGAGCAGTACTTC.

CDR3 amino acids: CSTWGDGNTIYF. The DNA for the CDR3 is TGTTCGACCTGGGGGGATGGAAACACCATATATTTT. V usage is TRBV28 and J usage is TRBJ1-3, with TRBD1 as a possible D gene (5 bases). The CDR3 runs to 12 residues. Germline values: CDR1 MDHEN, CDR2 SYDVKM.

This chain connects TRBV12-5 to TRBJ2-7, with D hard to call. V shed 2 bases and J shed 4 bases, with 18 bases lying between them. The V gene's germline CDR1 is LGHNT and CDR2 FRNRAP. The CDR3 spans 16 residues. CDR3 amino acids: CASGLLLLVPGYEQYF. Written as DNA, the CDR3 is TGTGCTAGTGGTTTGCTCCTACTTGTGCCTGGGTACGAGCAGTACTTC.

The chain carries TRBV6-6 and TRBJ2-2; TRBD2 aligns across 11 bases. Germline V gene lookup returns CDR1 MNHNY and CDR2 SVGAGI (reference sequence). CDR3 length: 15 residues. V lost 7 bases to trimming and J lost 6 bases; unmatched junction nucleotides: 7. This CDR3 reads CASTQTSGVAGELFF. CDR3 nucleotide sequence: TGTGCCAGCACCCAGACTAGCGGGGTCGCCGGGGAGCTGTTTTTT.

V and J are TRBV3-1 (or the pseudogene TRBV3-2) and TRBJ1-5; 9 positions match TRBD1. Germline V CDR1 and CDR2: LGHDT, YNNKEL (reference sequence). V gave up 1 base and J gave up 4 bases; unmatched junction bases: 11. The CDR3 has 18 residues. Here the CDR3 DNA reads TGTGCCAGCAGCCAAGGCCACGGGACAGGGTTAGGTAATCAGCCCCAGCATTTT. Its translation: CASSQGHGTGLGNQPQHF.

The chain links TRBV18 to TRBJ2-5; tentatively, D is TRBD1 or TRBD2 (6 bases each). CDR1 and CDR2 (germline): KGHSH, LQKENI. The V and J ends lost 10 bases and 4 bases respectively, with 19 bases between them. The CDR3 sequence is 14 residues long. The CDR3 region is CANPGGEILETQYF. The DNA for the CDR3 is TGTGCCAACCCCGGGGGCGAGATATTAGAGACCCAGTACTTC.

The chain carries TRBV3-1 (or the pseudogene TRBV3-2) and TRBJ2-1, with D possibly called TRBD1 or TRBD2 (5 bases each). From germline, CDR1 is LGHDT and CDR2 YNNKEL (reference sequence). The CDR3 runs 14 residues. The V end was cut by 7 bases, the J end by 3 bases, with 13 bases between. For the CDR3, the DNA is TGTGCCAGCACCCCTGGGACCTTCTACAATGAGCAGTTCTTC. It encodes CASTPGTFYNEQFF.

This clone was counted once. The CDR3 DNA reads as TGTGCCAGCAGCAACAGGGGTGGCACTGAAGCTTTCTTT. The encoded protein is CASSNRGGTEAFF. This chain links TRBV3-1 (or the pseudogene TRBV3-2) with TRBJ1-1; 7 nucleotides line up with TRBD1. The CDR3 length is 13 residues. In germline, CDR1 is LGHDT, CDR2 YNNKEL (reference sequence). Trimming at V came to 5 bases and at J to 4 bases, leaving 4 bases not matched to a gene.

V is TRBV6-6 and J is TRBJ2-1, with D hard to call. CDR1 MNHNY and CDR2 SVGAGI come from the germline V gene (reference sequence). V was clipped by 6 bases and J by 4 bases, with 13 bases between them. The CDR3 runs 14 residues. CDR3: CASSRPGQYNEQFF. The DNA for the CDR3 is TGTGCCAGCAGCCGCCCGGGCCAGTACAATGAGCAGTTCTTC.

The chain joins TRBV7-8 to TRBJ2-3, with D uncertain. Germline assignment: CDR1 SGHVS and CDR2 FQNEAQ. The germline V and J ends were trimmed by 2 bases and 2 bases, with 14 bases remaining between them. This CDR3 has 16 residues. CDR3 region: CASSLPRLGITDTQYF. The CDR3 DNA sequence: TGTGCCAGCAGCTTACCCCGACTGGGGATCACAGATACGCAGTATTTT.

The chain links TRBV7-2 to TRBJ2-7; no definite D call. CDR3 length: 12 amino acids. V gave up 5 bases and J gave up 2 bases, with 7 bases separating them. The germline V gene has CDR1 SGHTA and CDR2 FQGNSA. For the CDR3, the DNA is TGTGCCAGCAGCCCCGTGACCTACGAGCAGTACTTC. Translating gives CASSPVTYEQYF. Full variable domain (rest looked up from reference TRBV7-2 and TRBJ2-7): GAGVSQSPSNKVTEKGKDVELRCDPISGHTALYWYRQSLGQGLEFLIYFQGNSAPDKSGLPSDRFSAERTGGSVSTLTIQRTQQEDSAVYLCASSPVTYEQYFGPGTRLTVT.

This clone turned up a few times. This chain joins TRBV7-9 and TRBJ1-6, with 7 bases that match TRBD1. Germline V CDR1 and CDR2: SEHNR, FQNEAQ (reference sequence). V was pared by 5 bases and J by 4 bases, with 2 bases of the junction left unmatched. This CDR3 has 14 amino acids. CDR3 region: CASSPGQYNSPLHF. In nucleotides, the CDR3 is TGTGCCAGCAGCCCGGGACAGTATAATTCACCCCTCCACTTT.

The rearrangement links TRBV3-1 (or the pseudogene TRBV3-2) to TRBJ1-1; D is uncertain. This CDR3 is 13 amino acids long. V was shortened by 2 bases and J by 8 bases, with 12 bases between the two germline ends. Germline V gene data show CDR1 as LGHDT and CDR2 as YNNKEL (reference sequence). The CDR3 loop reads CASSQSTGPEAFF. The CDR3 nucleotides read TGTGCCAGCAGCCAAAGTACTGGCCCCGAAGCTTTCTTT.

The V call is TRBV20-1, the J call TRBJ1-4; D gene ambiguous. CDR3 length: 11 residues. The ends were cut back, 3 bases at V and 8 bases at J, with 7 bases in the middle. Germline assignment: CDR1 DFQATT and CDR2 SNEGSKA (reference sequence). CDR3 sequence reads: CSASPGEKLFF. DNA of the CDR3: TGCAGTGCTAGCCCGGGAGAAAAACTGTTTTTT.

V is TRBV6-2 or TRBV6-3 and J is TRBJ1-1; a possible D gene is TRBD1 (6 bases). V was pared by 4 bases and J by 2 bases, with 17 bases between. CDR1 and CDR2 (germline): MNHEY, SVGEGT. The CDR3 loop spans 16 amino acids. CDR3 nucleotide sequence: TGTGCCAGCAGTTGGTCGATGACAGGAGGAAACACTGAAGCTTTCTTT. Its protein product is CASSWSMTGGNTEAFF.

V is TRBV11-3 and J is TRBJ1-4; D is uncertain. There are 13 residues in the CDR3. The V end was cut by 6 bases, the J end by 0 bases, with 5 bases between. The germline CDR1 and CDR2 sequences are SGHNT and YENEEA. DNA for the CDR3: TGTGCCAGCAGTTGGGCAACTAATGAAAAACTGTTTTTT. Its translation is CASSWATNEKLFF.

This clone has just one count. This chain connects TRBV7-9 to TRBJ2-6, with TRBD1 matching over 7 bases. The CDR3 covers 18 residues. With V trimmed by 3 bases and J by 0 bases, 8 bases remained unmatched. In germline, CDR1 is SEHNR, CDR2 FQNEAQ (reference sequence). In DNA, the CDR3 is TGTGCCAGCAGCTTCGGGACAGCAGTTCTCTCTGGGGCCAACGTCCTGACTTTC. As protein: CASSFGTAVLSGANVLTF. Full variable domain (missing parts from reference TRBV7-9 and TRBJ2-6): DTGVSQNPRHKITKRGQNVTFRCDPISEHNRLYWYRQTLGQGPEFLTYFQNEAQLEKSRLLSDRFSAERPKGSFSTLEIQRTEQGDSAMYLCASSFGTAVLSGANVLTFGAGSRLTVL.

The CDR3 DNA reads as TGTGCCTGGAGGGGGAGGCGGATCACTGAAGCTTTCTTT. It encodes CAWRGRRITEAFF. The V and J genes are TRBV30 and TRBJ1-1; D gene uncertain. From germline, CDR1 is GTSNPN and CDR2 SVGIG (reference sequence). V was trimmed by 3 bases and J by 4 bases, leaving 12 bases between them. This CDR3 region has 13 residues.

V usage is TRBV18 and J usage is TRBJ2-7, with 10 positions matching TRBD2. V lost 1 base, J lost 2 bases, and 2 bases stayed unmatched. Germline-derived CDR1 and CDR2 are KGHSH and LQKENI. The CDR3 extends over 15 amino acids. The CDR3 DNA reads TGTGCCAGCTCACCACGCCTAGCGGGAGCCTACGAGCAGTACTTC. Translating gives CASSPRLAGAYEQYF.

The chain carries TRBV18 and TRBJ1-5; D may be TRBD1 (5 bases). V was shortened by 3 bases and J by 0 bases, with 9 bases between the two germline ends. Germline CDR1 KGHSH, CDR2 LQKENI. The CDR3 consists of 15 residues. The CDR3 protein is CASSPETASNQPQHF. The CDR3 region has the DNA TGTGCCAGCTCACCCGAGACAGCTAGCAATCAGCCCCAGCATTTT.

The rearrangement uses TRBV5-8 and TRBJ2-6, with 12 positions matching TRBD1. Germline trimming cut 3 bases from V and 4 bases from J; bases unmatched to any gene: 11. The CDR3 consists of 19 residues. In germline, CDR1 is SGHTS, CDR2 YDEGEE. CDR3 in amino acids: CASSSVWGQGAAGANVLTF. The CDR3 DNA reads as TGTGCCAGCAGCTCGGTTTGGGGACAGGGGGCTGCCGGGGCCAACGTCCTGACTTTC.

The V and J genes are TRBV7-3 and TRBJ1-5, with 10 nucleotides matching TRBD1. The CDR3 extends over 18 amino acids. The ends lost 5 bases at V and 3 bases at J; junction bases unmatched: 13. Germline V lookup: CDR1 SGHTA, CDR2 FQGTGA. The CDR3 coding sequence is TGTGCCAGCAGCCCTTATAATACCGGGACAGGGGCCAATCAGCCCCAGCATTTT. This sequence encodes CASSPYNTGTGANQPQHF.

The chain carries TRBV6-5 and TRBJ1-2; the D gene is possibly TRBD1 (6 bases). The CDR3 runs to 15 residues. With 4 bases removed from V and 1 base from J, the gap between germline ends came to 13 bases. Germline V gives CDR1 MNHEY, CDR2 SVGAGI. CDR3 in DNA: TGTGCCAGCAGTTTTTTAGGGGGAGATAACTATGGCTACACCTTC. Translating it yields CASSFLGGDNYGYTF.

On this clone: The sample contains more than one DNA sequence encoding this CDR3. The rearrangement links TRBV28 to TRBJ1-4; D gene unclear. V was pared by 8 bases and J by 0 bases, with 7 bases between. This CDR3 region has 13 residues. Germline V gene lookup returns CDR1 MDHEN and CDR2 SYDVKM. The CDR3 bases are TGTGCCAGCGGTGGGGCAACTAATGAAAAACTGTTTTTT. Translation: CASGGATNEKLFF.

The genes are TRBV3-1 (or the pseudogene TRBV3-2) and TRBJ2-7, with D perhaps TRBD1 (6 bases). The CDR3 extends over 14 amino acids. Trimming stripped 4 bases from V and 3 bases from J, with 13 bases between. The germline V gene encodes CDR1 LGHDT and CDR2 YNNKEL (reference sequence). The CDR3 spells CASSLPGQSYEQYF. CDR3 coding DNA: TGTGCCAGCAGCCTTCCGGGACAAAGCTACGAGCAGTACTTC.